These T cell receptor beta chains were read from a single sample in a study of blood T cell repertoires in COVID-19. TCRdb's table, derived via immunoSEQ multiplex PCR, lists solely in-frame clones and lacks some. The sample holds 60,000 or so clones; 80% to 90% are singletons and the top ten take around 6.3%. The sequencing sample was made of peripheral blood. The receptors were sampled from a man aged 55 to 70 with acute or convalescent COVID-19. Each CDR3 is given with its conserved first and last residue. The D gene is left open where the match is weak. Clone size is stated in some rows and not others, as once, few, many or a class when expanded.

d_call	v_call	clone_size	j_call	cdr3_aa	cdr3_nt
-	TRBV6-5	-	TRBJ1-6	CASSSRGRGSPLHF	TGTGCCAGCAGTTCCAGGGGAAGGGGTTCACCCCTCCACTTT
-	TRBV30	-	TRBJ1-3	CACSRGSSGNTIYF	TGTGCCTGCTCCAGGGGAAGCTCTGGAAACACCATATATTTT
-	TRBV28	-	TRBJ1-5	CASSFGSGTYSNQPQHF	TGTGCCAGCAGTTTTGGGTCAGGGACTTATAGCAATCAGCCCCAGCATTTT
-	TRBV9	once	TRBJ1-3	CASSVDPPGAGNTIYF	TGTGCCAGCAGCGTAGACCCCCCAGGGGCCGGAAACACCATATATTTT
-	TRBV4-3	-	TRBJ2-7	CASSQEGGRGAYEQYF	TGCGCCAGCAGCCAAGAAGGGGGTCGGGGGGCCTACGAGCAGTACTTC
TRBD1	TRBV4-3	-	TRBJ1-1	CASSQVSGQGTEAFF	TGCGCCAGCAGCCAAGTTTCCGGACAGGGGACTGAAGCTTTCTTT
-	TRBV28	-	TRBJ1-5	CASKEGSSNQPQHF	TGTGCCAGCAAGGAGGGCAGTAGCAATCAGCCCCAGCATTTT
TRBD2	TRBV13	-	TRBJ2-7	CASSPRGVSGEYEQYF	TGTGCCAGCAGCCCAAGGGGGGTTAGCGGGGAATACGAGCAGTACTTC
-	TRBV5-3	-	TRBJ2-7	CARSTRVNEQYF	TGTGCCAGAAGCACCAGGGTGAACGAGCAGTACTTC
-	TRBV5-6	-	TRBJ1-1	CASSLGQTVQAFF	TGTGCCAGCAGCTTGGGACAGACGGTACAGGCTTTCTTT
-	TRBV4-3	-	TRBJ1-3	CASSSETVPGNTIYF	TGCGCCAGCAGCTCAGAGACAGTCCCTGGAAACACCATATATTTT
-	TRBV4-3	-	TRBJ1-2	CASSQWGQIANYGYTF	TGCGCCAGCAGCCAGTGGGGCCAGATAGCTAACTATGGCTACACCTTC
TRBD1	TRBV3-1/TRBV3-2	few	TRBJ1-1	CASSQARGVTEAFF	TGTGCCAGCAGCCAAGCCAGGGGGGTCACTGAAGCTTTCTTT
-	TRBV5-1	-	TRBJ1-1	CASSLTTENTEAFF	TGCGCCAGCAGCTTGACGACAGAGAACACTGAAGCTTTCTTT
-	TRBV19	-	TRBJ1-2	CASSMTSNYGYTF	TGTGCCAGTAGTATGACAAGCAACTATGGCTACACCTTC
-	TRBV18	-	TRBJ2-7	CASSPNPGSSYEQYF	TGTGCCAGCTCACCAAACCCCGGGAGCTCCTACGAGCAGTACTTC
TRBD1	TRBV19	once	TRBJ2-3	CASSPGTGFDTQYF	TGTGCCAGTAGCCCCGGGACAGGGTTCGATACGCAGTATTTT
TRBD1	TRBV6-1	-	TRBJ1-2	CASSVHGQGGANYGYTF	TGTGCCAGCAGTGTCCACGGACAGGGGGGAGCTAACTATGGCTACACCTTC
-	TRBV28	few	TRBJ2-7	CASSTGRYEQYF	TGTGCCAGCAGCACGGGGAGGTACGAGCAGTACTTC
TRBD2	TRBV6-2/TRBV6-3	-	TRBJ2-2	CASSFGGGNTGELFF	TGTGCCAGCAGTTTCGGCGGGGGAAACACCGGGGAGCTGTTTTTT
-	TRBV25-1	-	TRBJ1-1	CASSEQRKAFF	TGTGCCAGCAGTGAACAGCGGAAAGCTTTCTTT
-	TRBV5-5	-	TRBJ1-1	CASSIEENTEAFF	TGTGCCAGCAGCATAGAAGAGAACACTGAAGCTTTCTTT
-	TRBV10-3	-	TRBJ2-3	CAIMGSGGTDTQYF	TGTGCCATCATGGGCTCCGGGGGCACAGATACGCAGTATTTT
-	TRBV18	-	TRBJ2-5	CASSARTLTQYF	TGTGCCAGCTCAGCCAGGACACTCACCCAGTACTTC
-	TRBV7-2	-	TRBJ1-2	CASSKTGTLEAVYTF	TGTGCCAGCAGCAAAACCGGGACATTGGAGGCGGTCTACACCTTC
-	TRBV29-1	-	TRBJ2-6	CSVRQGSSGANVLTF	TGCAGCGTTCGCCAGGGCAGCTCTGGGGCCAACGTCCTGACTTTC